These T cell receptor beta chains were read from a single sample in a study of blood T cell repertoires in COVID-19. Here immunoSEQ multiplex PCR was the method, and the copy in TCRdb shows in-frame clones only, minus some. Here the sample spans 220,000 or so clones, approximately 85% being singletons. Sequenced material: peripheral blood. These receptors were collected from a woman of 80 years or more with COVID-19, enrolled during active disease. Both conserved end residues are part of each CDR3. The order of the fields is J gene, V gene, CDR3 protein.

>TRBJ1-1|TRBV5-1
CASSPGRGGTEAFF
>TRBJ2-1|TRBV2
CASTGFSEQFF
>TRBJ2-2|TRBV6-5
CASSFRRGAGELFF
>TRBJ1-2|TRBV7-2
CASSYRGIGANYGYTF
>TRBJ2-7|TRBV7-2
CASSYRLLDEQYF
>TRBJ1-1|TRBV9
CASSSPGVLAFF
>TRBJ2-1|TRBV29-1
CSVATQGNEQFF
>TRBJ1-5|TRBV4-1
CASSQAGSQRAQHF
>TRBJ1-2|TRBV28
CASSFPPGGRSYGYTF
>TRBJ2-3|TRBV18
CASSPTTSGDTQYF
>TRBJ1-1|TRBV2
CASSLYHAGTEAFF
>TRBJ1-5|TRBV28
CASREGTGAQPQHF
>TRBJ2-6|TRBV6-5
CASSYSGSGANVLTF
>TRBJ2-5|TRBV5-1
CASSLGSGLRETQYF
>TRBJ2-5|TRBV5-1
CASSLETGVGETQYF
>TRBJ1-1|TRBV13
CASSSYRATEAFF
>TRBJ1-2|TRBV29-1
CSVEPNEYGYTF
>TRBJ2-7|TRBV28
CATNLRESHREQYF
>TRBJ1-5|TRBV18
CASSPTEKGGGQPQHF
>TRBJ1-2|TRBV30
CAWTVGTAYGYTF
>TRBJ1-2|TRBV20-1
CSAGTGYGYTF
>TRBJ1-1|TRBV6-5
CASRPQDNTEAFF
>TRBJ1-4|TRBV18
CASSTQLDEKLFF
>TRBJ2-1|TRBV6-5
CASGTSGVNEQFF
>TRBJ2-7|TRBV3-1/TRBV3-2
CASSQEPRGTGREQYF
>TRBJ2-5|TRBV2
CASSEGRTSGALETQYF
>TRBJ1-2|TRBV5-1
CASSLPGGDSNYGYTF
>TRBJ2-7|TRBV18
CASSPTSGGAYEQYF
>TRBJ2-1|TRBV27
CASSLVRMNEQFF
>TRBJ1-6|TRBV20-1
CSAHSGTAHHF
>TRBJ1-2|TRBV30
CAWSEGGIGYGYTF
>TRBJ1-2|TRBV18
CASSLSEDYGYTF
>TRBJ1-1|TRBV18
CASSPGQTTEAFF
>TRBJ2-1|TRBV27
CASSLWGLAGGPLRQGEQFF
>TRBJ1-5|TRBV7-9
CASSPSLYDQPQHF
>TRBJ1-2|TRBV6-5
CASSQRGGPYGYTF
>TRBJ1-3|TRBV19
CASQEPGKGNTIYF
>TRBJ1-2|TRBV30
CAWGLTRDSPYGYTF
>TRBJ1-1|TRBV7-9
CASFSQGIGVAFF
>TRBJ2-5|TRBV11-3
CASSGTDNQETQYF
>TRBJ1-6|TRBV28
CASSGGGGTVHSPLHF
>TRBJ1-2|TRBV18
CASSPGTANYGYTF
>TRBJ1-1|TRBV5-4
CASSIGTGRKTEAFF
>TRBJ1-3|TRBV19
CASSPGQGFSGNTIYF
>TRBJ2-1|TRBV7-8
CASSPRERQFF
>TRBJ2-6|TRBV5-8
CASSGRRVARSGANVLTF
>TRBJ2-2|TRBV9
CASSVTSGNTGELFF
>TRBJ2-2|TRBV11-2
CASSLDLHRKKAGELFF
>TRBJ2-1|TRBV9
CASSNAGVNNEQFF
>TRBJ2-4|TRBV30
CAWSVGGAKNIQYF
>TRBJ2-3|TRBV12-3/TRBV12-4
CASTQGDTQYF
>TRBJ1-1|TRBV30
CAWSGQGAGSTEAFF